Listed here are 2 T cell receptor beta chains from one sample, sequenced in a study of blood T cell repertoires in COVID-19. Measured with immunoSEQ multiplex PCR; TCRdb has only the in-frame clones, and not every one. The data show 200,000 to 250,000 clones, with around 84% seen just once and approximately 10% held by the top ten. The sample comprised peripheral blood. These receptor sequences come from a man aged 45 to 65 with COVID-19, enrolled during active disease.

V gene TRBV11-1 combines with J gene TRBJ2-2; 7 bases fit TRBD1. Germline assignment: CDR1 SGHAT and CDR2 FQDESV (reference sequence). V dropped 3 bases and J dropped 3; count of bases not matched to a gene: 1. This CDR3 contains 14 residues. The CDR3 here is CASSFQGDTGELFF. DNA of the CDR3: TGTGCCAGCAGCTTCCAGGGGGACACCGGGGAGCTGTTTTTT.

This clone was observed a few times. The chain is built from TRBV5-6 and TRBJ2-7; D is undetermined. Germline lookup yields CDR1 SGHDT and CDR2 YYEEEE. The CDR3 length is 16 residues. Trimming removed 2 bases at V and 1 base at J, with 16 bases between. The CDR3 here is CASSFYRSQRSYEQYF. CDR3 bases: TGTGCCAGCAGCTTTTACCGAAGTCAGAGGTCCTACGAGCAGTACTTC.